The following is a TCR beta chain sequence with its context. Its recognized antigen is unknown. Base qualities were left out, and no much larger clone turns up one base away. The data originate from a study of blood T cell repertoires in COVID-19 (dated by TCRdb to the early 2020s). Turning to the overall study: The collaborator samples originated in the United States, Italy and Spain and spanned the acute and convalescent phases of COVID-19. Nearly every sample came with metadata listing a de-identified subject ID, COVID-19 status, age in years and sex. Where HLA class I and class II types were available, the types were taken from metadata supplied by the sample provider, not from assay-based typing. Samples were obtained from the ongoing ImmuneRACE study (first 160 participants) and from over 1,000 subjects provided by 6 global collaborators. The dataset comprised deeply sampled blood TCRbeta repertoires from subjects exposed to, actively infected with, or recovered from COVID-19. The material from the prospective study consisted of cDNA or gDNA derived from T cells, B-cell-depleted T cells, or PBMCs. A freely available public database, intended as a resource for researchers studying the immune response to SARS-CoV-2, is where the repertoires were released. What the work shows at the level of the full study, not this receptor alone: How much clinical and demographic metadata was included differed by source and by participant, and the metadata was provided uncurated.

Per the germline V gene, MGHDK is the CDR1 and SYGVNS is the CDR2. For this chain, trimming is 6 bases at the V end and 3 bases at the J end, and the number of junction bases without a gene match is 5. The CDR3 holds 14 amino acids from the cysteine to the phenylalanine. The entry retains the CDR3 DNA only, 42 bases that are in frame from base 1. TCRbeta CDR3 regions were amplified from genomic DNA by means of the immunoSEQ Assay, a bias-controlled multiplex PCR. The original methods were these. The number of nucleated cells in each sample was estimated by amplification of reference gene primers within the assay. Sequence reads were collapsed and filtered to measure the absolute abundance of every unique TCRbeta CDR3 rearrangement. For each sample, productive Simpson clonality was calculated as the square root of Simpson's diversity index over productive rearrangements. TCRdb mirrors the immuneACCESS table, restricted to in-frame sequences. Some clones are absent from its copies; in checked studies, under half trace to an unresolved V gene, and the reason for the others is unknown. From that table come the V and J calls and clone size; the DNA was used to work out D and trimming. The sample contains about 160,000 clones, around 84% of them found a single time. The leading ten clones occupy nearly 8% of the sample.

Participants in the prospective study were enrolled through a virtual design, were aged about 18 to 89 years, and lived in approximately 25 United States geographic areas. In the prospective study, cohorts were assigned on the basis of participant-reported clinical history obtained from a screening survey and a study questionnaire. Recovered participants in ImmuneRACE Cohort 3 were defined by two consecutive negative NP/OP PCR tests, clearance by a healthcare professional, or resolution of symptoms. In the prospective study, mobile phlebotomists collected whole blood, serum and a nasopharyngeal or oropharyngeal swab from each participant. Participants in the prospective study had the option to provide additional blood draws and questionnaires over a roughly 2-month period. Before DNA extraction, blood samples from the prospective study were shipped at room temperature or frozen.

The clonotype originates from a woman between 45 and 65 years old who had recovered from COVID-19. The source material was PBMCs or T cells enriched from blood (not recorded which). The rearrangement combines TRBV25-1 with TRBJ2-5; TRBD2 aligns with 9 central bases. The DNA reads TGTGCCAGCAGCCCGGGACTAGCTGAAGAGACCCAGTACTTC. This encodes CASSPGLAEETQYF.